A single sample gave rise to the 29 T cell receptor beta chains below, sequenced in a study of PD-L1 blockade in urothelial cancer. TCRdb's copy holds only in-frame clones and misses some; the assay was immunoSEQ multiplex PCR. The table includes approximately 100,000 clones, roughly nine tenths detected once. The sequencing here drew on PBMCs, taken around atezolizumab (anti-PD-L1) treatment. These receptors came from a woman at least 80 years old with urothelial cancer.

The chain combines TRBV14 with TRBJ2-7; D ambiguous. V lost 0 bases and J lost 2, with 11 bases in between. In germline, CDR1 is SGHDN, CDR2 FVKESK. This CDR3 has 15 amino acids. CDR3 amino acids: CASSQDVALTYEQYF. DNA of the CDR3: TGTGCCAGCAGCCAAGACGTTGCGCTTACCTACGAGCAGTACTTC. Combining the CDR3 with reference TRBV14 and TRBJ2-7 gives the whole variable domain EAGVTQFPSHSVIEKGQTVTLRCDPISGHDNLYWYRRVMGKEIKFLLHFVKESKQDESGMPNNRFLAERTGGTYSTLKVQPAELEDSGVYFCASSQDVALTYEQYFGPGTRLTVT.

The chain uses TRBV6-1 and TRBJ2-4, with D tentatively TRBD2 (5 bases). Germline loops: CDR1 MNHNS, CDR2 SASEGT. There are 14 residues in the CDR3. V was trimmed by 7 bases and J by 6 bases, leaving 16 bases between them. The CDR3 DNA follows: TGTGCCAGCAAATCACTGGGAGAAACAAACATTCAGTACTTC. Its translation: CASKSLGETNIQYF.

J is TRBJ1-2 and V is TRBV18, with 7 bases fitting TRBD1. Unmatched junction bases numbered 2, after V lost 2 bases and J lost 5 bases. The CDR3 is 13 residues long. Germline assignment: CDR1 KGHSH and CDR2 LQKENI. In DNA, the CDR3 is TGTGCCAGCTCACCAGGACAGGAATATGGCTACACCTTC. Translating gives CASSPGQEYGYTF.

The chain has TRBV5-4 and TRBJ1-1, with 7 bases matching TRBD1. Trimming took 3 bases from V and 1 from J; bases not matched to a gene: 3. The germline V gene encodes CDR1 SGHNT and CDR2 YYREEE (reference sequence). The CDR3 runs to 14 residues. This CDR3 reads CASSSDRRNTEAFF. For the CDR3, the DNA is TGTGCCAGCAGCTCGGACAGGAGGAACACTGAAGCTTTCTTT.

The chain combines TRBV2 with TRBJ1-1, with 8 bases matching TRBD1. V shed 8 bases and J 0 bases; nucleotides not matched to a gene: 14. CDR3 size: 17 residues. Germline CDR1 is SNHLY and CDR2 is FYNNEI. The chain's CDR3 is CASQEDRGWGLNTEAFF. DNA for the CDR3: TGTGCCAGCCAAGAAGACAGGGGTTGGGGTTTGAACACTGAAGCTTTCTTT.

The V gene is TRBV21-1, the J gene TRBJ2-3; the table gives TRBD2 as D, unverified against the DNA. TRBV21-1 is classified as a pseudogene. The CDR3 has 16 residues. The CDR3 sequence is CASSNWASASTDTQYF. The CDR3 coding sequence is TGTGCCAGCAGCAACTGGGCTAGCGCTAGCACAGATACGCAGTATTTT.

The chain couples TRBV27 to TRBJ2-1, with 10 bases identical to TRBD2. Trimming took 6 bases from V and 9 from J; bases not matched to a gene: 5. CDR3 length equals 13 residues. From germline, CDR1 is MNHEY and CDR2 SMNVEV (reference sequence). This CDR3 is CASSLAGAGEQFF. CDR3 bases: TGTGCCAGCAGCCTAGCGGGAGCGGGTGAGCAGTTCTTC.

The chain combines TRBV5-1 with TRBJ2-1; 11 bases match TRBD2. The CDR3 consists of 15 residues. Trimming cost V 2 bases and J 9 bases; bases outside gene matches: 7. From germline, CDR1 is SGHRS and CDR2 YFSETQ. CDR3: CASSLLAGAVGEQFF. The CDR3 DNA is TGCGCCAGCAGCTTACTAGCGGGAGCGGTAGGTGAGCAGTTCTTC.

The rearrangement links TRBV6-6 to TRBJ2-1; weak D call: TRBD2 (6 bases). Deletions cut 7 bases from V and 8 bases from J, with 18 bases between. CDR3 length equals 14 residues. Germline V gene sequence: CDR1 MNHNY, CDR2 SVGAGI (reference sequence). CDR3 region: CASTVRPGDYEQFF. In DNA, the CDR3 is TGTGCCAGCACCGTCAGGCCTGGGGACTATGAGCAGTTCTTC.

V usage is TRBV4-1 and J usage is TRBJ2-1; 9 bases align to TRBD2. CDR1 and CDR2 (germline): MGHRA, YSYEKL. Trimming cost V 8 bases and J 5 bases; bases outside gene matches: 4. The CDR3 runs to 13 residues. DNA for the CDR3: TGCGCCAGCTCTGCTAGCGGGAACAATGAGCAGTTCTTC. Translating it yields CASSASGNNEQFF.

The chain carries TRBV28 and TRBJ1-1, with D perhaps matching TRBD1 (5 bases). CDR3 length equals 14 residues. V dropped 3 bases and J dropped 3 bases, with 11 bases sitting between them. Germline loops: CDR1 MDHEN, CDR2 SYDVKM. The CDR3 spells CASSLQGGYTEAFF. The CDR3 region has the DNA TGTGCCAGCAGTTTGCAGGGAGGATACACTGAAGCTTTCTTT.

The chain has TRBV5-1 and TRBJ2-5; TRBD2 aligns across 9 bases. Germline values: CDR1 SGHRS, CDR2 YFSETQ. CDR3 length: 15 amino acids. After removal of 0 bases from V and 5 bases from J, the junction contained 5 bases not matched to a gene. CDR3 in amino acids: CASSLASGIVETQYF. CDR3 DNA: TGCGCCAGCAGCTTGGCTAGCGGGATTGTGGAGACCCAGTACTTC. Full variable domain (remainder filled in from reference TRBV5-1 and TRBJ2-5): KAGVTQTPRYLIKTRGQQVTLSCSPISGHRSVSWYQQTPGQGLQFLFEYFSETQRNKGNFPGRFSGRQFSNSRSEMNVSTLELGDSALYLCASSLASGIVETQYFGPGTRLLVL.

The chain combines TRBV15 with TRBJ1-6; 9 bases are shared with TRBD1. Germline CDR1 reads LNHNV; CDR2 reads YYDKDF (reference sequence). The CDR3 covers 19 residues. V trimming: 0 bases; J trimming: 5 bases; junction bases outside the gene matches: 11. The CDR3 DNA reads TGTGCCACCAGCAGAGAACGACCGGGACAGGGATGGGATAATTCACCCCTCCACTTT. Translating gives CATSRERPGQGWDNSPLHF. The whole variable domain, filled in from reference TRBV15 and TRBJ1-6, reads DAMVIQNPRYQVTQFGKPVTLSCSQTLNHNVMYWYQQKSSQAPKLLFHYYDKDFNNEADTPDNFQSRRPNTSFCFLDIRSPGLGDTAMYLCATSRERPGQGWDNSPLHFGNGTRLTVT.

The CDR3 reads CASSQGDDKTASSYEQYF. CDR3 bases: TGTGCCAGCAGCCAAGGAGACGACAAGACGGCGAGCTCCTACGAGCAGTACTTC. The chain employs TRBV4-2 and TRBJ2-7; D gene uncertain. V was pared by 1 base and J by 0 bases, with 19 bases between. The germline V gene has CDR1 LGHNA and CDR2 YNFKEQ. This CDR3 is 18 amino acids long.

The V gene is TRBV25-1, the J gene TRBJ1-1; D gene ambiguous. The germline gives CDR1 MGHDK, CDR2 SYGVNS. The V end lost 4 bases, the J end lost 2 bases, and 5 bases lay between the germline ends. The CDR3 has 12 amino acids. CDR3 DNA sequence: TGTGCCAGCAGTGTTTATAACACTGAAGCTTTCTTT. Protein product: CASSVYNTEAFF. The full variable domain, in which reference TRBV25-1 and TRBJ1-1 provide the parts outside the CDR3, is EADIYQTPRYLVIGTGKKITLECSQTMGHDKMYWYQQDPGMELHLIHYSYGVNSTEKGDLSSESTVSRIRTEHFPLTLESARPSHTSQYLCASSVYNTEAFFGQGTRLTVV.

CDR3 protein: CASSFQAGTGGEQYF. The CDR3 DNA follows: TGTGCCAGCAGCTTCCAGGCCGGGACAGGGGGCGAGCAGTACTTC. The rearrangement uses TRBV7-6 and TRBJ2-7; 11 positions agree with TRBD1. The CDR3 runs 15 residues. Losses at the gene ends were 3 bases for V and 6 bases for J; bases not matched to a gene: 7. The germline V gene encodes CDR1 SGHVS and CDR2 FNYEAQ.

The chain joins TRBV4-2 to TRBJ2-2, with a tentative D call TRBD1 (6 bases). Trimming took off 1 base at V and 0 bases at J, with 9 bases between the two ends. In germline, CDR1 is LGHNA, CDR2 YNFKEQ. The CDR3 totals 16 residues. The CDR3 protein is CASSQVPGANTGELFF. DNA of the CDR3: TGTGCCAGCAGCCAAGTTCCAGGGGCGAACACCGGGGAGCTGTTTTTT.

CDR3 sequence: CASSLFDYYGYTF. The CDR3 DNA reads TGTGCCAGCAGCCTCTTTGACTACTATGGCTACACCTTC. V is TRBV28 and J is TRBJ1-2; no firm D call. Trimming left V 6 bases short and J 3 bases short, with 11 bases between. There are 13 residues in the CDR3. Germline-derived CDR1 and CDR2 are MDHEN and SYDVKM.

The chain joins TRBV5-1 to TRBJ2-2; 7 nucleotides agree with TRBD2. CDR3 size: 17 residues. J gave up 4 bases and V 0 bases, and 9 bases lay outside the gene matches. The germline CDR1 and CDR2 sequences are SGHRS and YFSETQ. As DNA, the CDR3 is TGCGCCAGCAGCTTGGGAAGCGGGATCGGGTCCACCGGGGAGCTGTTTTTT. Protein product: CASSLGSGIGSTGELFF.

The chain recombines TRBV10-3 with TRBJ1-2, with 7 bases that match TRBD1. This CDR3 spans 14 amino acids. Germline trimming cut 2 bases from V and 7 bases from J; bases unmatched to any gene: 7. The V gene's germline CDR1 is ENHRY and CDR2 SYGVKD. The CDR3 DNA follows: TGTGCCATCAGTGAGAAAGAGGGGGCGAGTGGCTACACCTTC. Its translation: CAISEKEGASGYTF.

J is TRBJ1-1 and V is TRBV5-4; 7 nucleotides agree with TRBD1. CDR1 SGHNT and CDR2 YYREEE come from the germline V gene (reference sequence). The length of the CDR3 is 13 residues. V lost 4 bases, J lost 5 bases, and 5 bases stayed unmatched. The CDR3 reads CASSQGVGTEAFF. DNA for the CDR3: TGTGCCAGCAGCCAGGGGGTTGGGACTGAAGCTTTCTTT.

V usage is TRBV30 and J usage is TRBJ2-5; D is possibly TRBD1 (6 bases). V was shortened by 0 bases and J by 5 bases, with 13 bases between the two germline ends. This CDR3 is 14 amino acids long. Germline CDR1 reads GTSNPN; CDR2 reads SVGIG (reference sequence). The CDR3 region is CAWSVLGGRETQYF. In DNA form, the CDR3 reads TGTGCCTGGAGTGTACTTGGGGGCAGGGAGACCCAGTACTTC.

V and J are TRBV5-1 and TRBJ2-5; D is perhaps TRBD2 (6 bases). The CDR3 length is 12 residues. Germline values: CDR1 SGHRS, CDR2 YFSETQ. The V end was cut by 3 bases, the J end by 4 bases, with 7 bases between. The CDR3 bases are TGCGCCAGCAGCTCGGGAGTAGAGACCCAGTACTTC. The encoded protein is CASSSGVETQYF.

This rearrangement joins TRBV2 to TRBJ2-1; D ambiguous. CDR3 length equals 14 residues. Germline V gene lookup returns CDR1 SNHLY and CDR2 FYNNEI. The germline V and J ends were trimmed by 1 base and 1 base, with 5 bases remaining between them. The CDR3 sequence is CASSEGRSYNEQFF. CDR3 DNA: TGTGCCAGCAGTGAAGGCAGATCCTACAATGAGCAGTTCTTC.

This rearrangement joins TRBV30 to TRBJ1-5; D gene ambiguous. The CDR3 is 15 amino acids. V lost 2 bases to trimming and J lost 2 bases, with 13 bases between them. Germline values: CDR1 GTSNPN, CDR2 SVGIG (reference sequence). The CDR3 DNA reads as TGTGCCTGGAGTCTAAGGAGAGTGGGCAATCAGCCCCAGCATTTT. This sequence encodes CAWSLRRVGNQPQHF.

This clone has a single count. V is TRBV27 and J is TRBJ2-7; D unclear. The CDR3 runs 12 residues. Germline lookup yields CDR1 MNHEY and CDR2 SMNVEV (reference sequence). V lost 6 bases and J lost 7, with 13 bases in between. CDR3 coding DNA: TGTGCCAGCAGCCTGCTAGGCTCGGAGCAGTACTTC. Translated, it gives CASSLLGSEQYF.

The rearrangement links TRBV30 to TRBJ1-1, with D hard to call. Germline values: CDR1 GTSNPN, CDR2 SVGIG (reference sequence). This CDR3 has 11 residues. The V end lost 2 bases, the J end lost 10 bases, and 11 bases lay between the germline ends. The DNA of the CDR3 is TGTGCCTGGAGTCCCTTAAAATCAGCTTTCTTT. Translation: CAWSPLKSAFF. The variable domain in full, completed from reference TRBV30 and TRBJ1-1, reads SQTIHQWPATLVQPVGSPLSLECTVEGTSNPNLYWYRQAAGRGLQLLFYSVGIGQISSEVPQNLSASRPQDRQFILSSKKLLLSDSGFYLCAWSPLKSAFFGQGTRLTVV.

This chain connects TRBV5-1 to TRBJ2-7; 8 positions match TRBD1. This CDR3 contains 13 residues. After removal of 4 bases from V and 6 bases from J, the junction contained 6 bases not matched to a gene. CDR1 and CDR2 (germline): SGHRS, YFSETQ. CDR3 residues: CASSLGQGAEQYF. CDR3 coding DNA: TGCGCCAGCAGCCTCGGACAGGGAGCCGAGCAGTACTTC.

Concerning this clone: In the same sample, other DNA sequences code for this CDR3. The V and J genes are TRBV7-2 and TRBJ1-5; perhaps TRBD1 as D (6 bases). Trimming took 4 bases from V and 3 from J, leaving 10 bases between them. The CDR3 totals 14 residues. Germline lookup yields CDR1 SGHTA and CDR2 FQGNSA. The CDR3, as DNA: TGTGCCAGCAGCTCGGACAGCCCCAATCAGCCCCAGCATTTT. It yields the protein CASSSDSPNQPQHF.